What follows is one TCR beta chain and its context. These data come from a study of blood T cell repertoires in COVID-19. Overall study context: Sites in the United States, Italy and Spain provided acute and convalescent COVID-19 samples. Nucleic acid was either cDNA or gDNA, and it came from T cells, B-cell-depleted T cells, or PBMCs.

CDR1 and CDR2 (germline): MNHNY, SVGAGI (reference sequence). This CDR3 comprises 13 residues. V shed 6 bases, J shed 2 bases, and the junction held 3 bases outside the gene matches. In the authors' workflow: Amplified reference gene primers provided the basis for estimating nucleated cell counts. Sequencing used immunoSEQ multiplex PCR; TCRdb keeps in-frame clones, though not all of them. V and J calls and clone size are copied from that table; D and trimming were computed from the DNA. The sample records over 45,000 clones, 70% to 85% being singletons. Sequenced: peripheral blood. This receptor was identified in a middle-aged man with active COVID-19. The chain joins TRBV6-6 to TRBJ1-2; 7 nucleotides agree with TRBD1. As DNA, the CDR3 is TGTGCCAGCAGCCAACAGGGGAACTATGGCTACACCTTC. This codes for CASSQQGNYGYTF.